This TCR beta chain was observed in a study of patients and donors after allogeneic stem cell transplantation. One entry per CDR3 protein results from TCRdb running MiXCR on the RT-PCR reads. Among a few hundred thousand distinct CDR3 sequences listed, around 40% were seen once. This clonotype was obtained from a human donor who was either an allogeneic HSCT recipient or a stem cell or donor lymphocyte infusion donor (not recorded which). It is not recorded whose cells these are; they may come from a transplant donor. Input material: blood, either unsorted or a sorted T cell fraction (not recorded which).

The CDR3 nucleotides read TGTGCCAGCAGCGTAGACCCGGGACAGCCTGAAGCTTTCTTT. The encoded protein is CASSVDPGQPEAFF. V usage is TRBV9 and J usage is TRBJ1-1; TRBD1 agrees at 7 bases. With 0 bases clipped from V and 6 bases from J, the junction kept 5 bases outside the gene matches. From germline, CDR1 is SGDLS and CDR2 YYNGEE. This CDR3 has 14 amino acids.